This T cell receptor (beta chain) was recovered during a study of T cells after somatic rescue of genetic block. Clones were read by immunoSEQ multiplex PCR, and TCRdb kept only the in-frame ones, dropping some. The sample has approximately 58,000 clones, 90% to 97% seen once. On this clone: Different DNA sequences within this sample yield the same CDR3.

Source material: peripheral blood mononuclear cells (PBMCs). The source of this sequence is a child younger than two.

The CDR3 DNA is TGCGCCAGCAGCTTAGAAGGGGGCGCAGATACGCAGTATTTT. It specifies CASSLEGGADTQYF. This chain links TRBV5-1 with TRBJ2-3, with 7 bases aligning to TRBD1. CDR1 is SGHRS and CDR2 is YFSETQ in the germline V gene. This CDR3 has 14 amino acids. The trim removed 2 bases at V and 4 bases at J, leaving 4 bases unmatched.